The 23 T cell receptor beta chains presented below share a single source sample, sequenced in a study of CD8 T cells in ankylosing spondylitis listed by TCRdb under 2017. Library prep was done by 5' RACE. Instrument used: Illumina HiSeq 2500. Starting from the raw public reads, TCRdb applied fastp trimming at Q25, assembled clones with MiXCR and retained in-frame beta chains. Here each entry gathers all rows of one CDR3 protein and keeps the most common genes and DNA. In all, the sample holds roughly 170,000 distinct CDR3 sequences, and around 9.6% of those were seen once. Of the sample, roughly 15% falls within the top ten clones. Sequenced sample: blood, either unsorted or a sorted T cell fraction (not recorded which). The receptors derive from a female donor with ankylosing spondylitis or in good health (not recorded which).

The gene calls are TRBV2 and TRBJ2-2; D remains ambiguous. Germline loops: CDR1 SNHLY, CDR2 FYNNEI. The CDR3 runs 11 residues. Trimming left V 6 bases short and J 8 bases short, with 7 bases between. CDR3 sequence: CASRRGGELFF. DNA for the CDR3: TGTGCCAGCAGAAGAGGTGGGGAGCTGTTTTTT.

This clonotype was seen only a few times. The chain uses TRBV7-9 and TRBJ2-7; D is possibly TRBD1 (5 bases). The CDR3 contains 14 residues. Germline CDR1 SEHNR, CDR2 FQNEAQ (reference sequence). The ends were cut back, 5 bases at V and 9 bases at J, with 20 bases in the middle. The chain's CDR3 is CASSPDDSDLWQYF. The CDR3 nucleotides are TGTGCCAGCAGCCCGGACGACAGCGATCTTTGGCAGTACTTC.

Only a few counts were recorded for this clonotype. The chain couples TRBV27 to TRBJ2-3, with 9 bases lining up with TRBD2. Per the germline V gene, CDR1 is MNHEY and CDR2 is SMNVEV (reference sequence). The CDR3 contains 14 residues. CDR3 sequence (DNA): TGTGCGGCAGGCCTAGCGGGGCTCACAGATACGCAGTATTTT. This translates into CAAGLAGLTDTQYF.

The V gene is TRBV7-2, the J gene TRBJ2-5; tentatively, D is TRBD1 or TRBD2 (5 bases each). CDR1 SGHTA and CDR2 FQGNSA come from the germline V gene. Between the trimmed V and J ends, which lost 3 bases and 0 bases, there was a span of 8 bases. There are 14 residues in the CDR3. CDR3 bases: TGTGCCAGCAGCTTGGGGGTAGACCAAGAGACCCAGTACTTC. Translation: CASSLGVDQETQYF.

V is TRBV12-3 or TRBV12-4 and J is TRBJ1-1; D uncertain. V lost 5 bases and J lost 11, with 18 bases in between. The CDR3 runs to 13 residues. The CDR3 loop is CASSPGLPVEAFF. The CDR3 nucleotides read TGTGCCAGCAGTCCTGGACTCCCCGTGGAGGCTTTCTTT.

This clonotype has more than one count but fewer than ten. The V and J genes are TRBV6-2 or TRBV6-3 and TRBJ1-2; possibly TRBD1 for D (5 bases). Trimming stripped 0 bases from V and 8 bases from J, with 10 bases between. The CDR3 has 13 amino acids. Germline V gene sequence: CDR1 MNHEY, CDR2 SVGEGT. The DNA for the CDR3 is TGTGCCAGCAGTTACTCGATGGGGGACGGCTACACCTTC. Encoded protein: CASSYSMGDGYTF.

On this clonotype itself: One end of the junction varies from germline; a read error may be responsible. The chain has TRBV7-7 and TRBJ2-7, with D tentatively TRBD2 (6 bases). This CDR3 contains 14 residues. Germline CDR1 and CDR2: SSHAT and FNYEAQ (reference sequence). The CDR3 region has the DNA TGTGCTAGCAGCTTTCCGGGGGTCACCTACGAGAAGTACTTC. This encodes CASSFPGVTYEKYF.

This clonotype was counted ten times or more. J is TRBJ2-1 and V is TRBV27, with 8 positions matching TRBD2. V was clipped by 7 bases and J by 4 bases; unmatched bases: 9. Germline values: CDR1 MNHEY, CDR2 SMNVEV (reference sequence). CDR3 size: 15 residues. The CDR3 bases are TGTGCCAGCACGTCGGGAGGGCCGGTTTACAATGAGCAGTTCTTC. It yields the protein CASTSGGPVYNEQFF.

This clonotype was counted between two and nine times. The chain links TRBV7-9 to TRBJ2-7; 7 bases agree with TRBD1. The CDR3 length is 13 residues. V lost 5 bases to trimming and J lost 12 bases; unmatched junction nucleotides: 13. CDR1 is SEHNR, CDR2 FQNEAQ, per germline (reference sequence). The DNA of the CDR3 is TGTGCCAGCAGCGCCTACGGACAGGTCGATCTGTACTTC. Residues: CASSAYGQVDLYF.

The chain combines TRBV24-1 with TRBJ2-3, with D tentatively TRBD2 (5 bases). The CDR3 spans 17 residues. Germline assignment: CDR1 KGHDR and CDR2 SFDVKD. V was shortened by 4 bases and J by 0 bases, with 16 bases between the two germline ends. CDR3 coding DNA: TGTGCCACCAGTGACCGTTTGGGGTGGAGGAGCACAGATACGCAGTATTTT. It translates to CATSDRLGWRSTDTQYF.

The rearrangement links TRBV11-1 to TRBJ2-7; the match to TRBD1 covers 7 bases. Germline CDR1 is SGHAT and CDR2 is FQDESV (reference sequence). CDR3 length: 12 residues. J was trimmed by 5 bases and V by 3 bases; bases with no gene match: 1. The CDR3: CASSLDRHEQYF. As DNA, the CDR3 is TGTGCCAGCAGCTTGGACAGGCACGAGCAGTACTTC.

In its sample, this clonotype was seen many times. The V call is TRBV11-2, the J call TRBJ2-1; D remains unclear. V was shortened by 3 bases and J by 6 bases, with 6 bases between the two germline ends. Germline CDR1 reads SGHAT; CDR2 reads FQNNGV. CDR3 length: 12 residues. The CDR3 sequence: CASSFTSNEQFF. The DNA for the CDR3 is TGTGCCAGCAGCTTCACCAGCAATGAGCAGTTCTTC.

Comments on this clonotype: Given a much more abundant clone one base away, this may be a read error. Since no conserved phenylalanine or tryptophan closes the CDR3, a read error is the likely cause. The V and J genes are TRBV5-5 and TRBJ2-1; either TRBD1 or TRBD2 may fit D (5 bases each). The CDR3 runs 14 residues. From germline, CDR1 is SGHKS and CDR2 YYEKEE (reference sequence). Trimming took 5 bases from V and 4 from J, leaving 13 bases between them. CDR3 sequence (DNA): TGTGCCAGCAGTTCCGGGACCGATTACAATGAGCAGTTCCTC. Protein product: CASSSGTDYNEQFL.

There are a few counts of this clonotype. The chain couples TRBV28 to TRBJ2-3; 8 bases fit TRBD1. CDR1 MDHEN and CDR2 SYDVKM come from the germline V gene. V trimming: 6 bases; J trimming: 3 bases; junction bases outside the gene matches: 11. CDR3 size: 16 residues. The CDR3 bases are TGTGCCAGCAGGTCTCGAGACAGGGGAATGACAGATACGCAGTATTTT. Residues: CASRSRDRGMTDTQYF. Supplemented by reference TRBV28 and TRBJ2-3, the full variable domain reads DVKVTQSSRYLVKRTGEKVFLECVQDMDHENMFWYRQDPGLGLRLIYFSYDVKMKEKGDIPEGYSVSREKKERFSLILESASTNQTSMYLCASRSRDRGMTDTQYFGPGTRLTVL.

Only a few counts were recorded for this clonotype. The chain combines TRBV20-1 with TRBJ1-1; D unresolved. Germline loops: CDR1 DFQATT, CDR2 SNEGSKA (reference sequence). The ends were cut back, 0 bases at V and 5 bases at J, with 10 bases in the middle. CDR3 size: 13 residues. CDR3 DNA sequence: TGCAGTGCTAGAGAGGGGAGTTCGACTGAAGCTTTCTTT. This codes for CSAREGSSTEAFF.

Only a few counts were recorded for this clonotype. The CDR3 coding sequence is TGTGCCAGCAGCTCGGCGGGATCCCCCTACGAGCAGTACTTC. This codes for CASSSAGSPYEQYF. This chain uses TRBV11-3 with TRBJ2-7; a possible D gene is TRBD2 (6 bases). Trimming left V 4 bases short and J 2 bases short, with 12 bases between. This CDR3 contains 14 residues. Per germline, CDR1 SGHNT and CDR2 YENEEA.

In this sample, this clonotype turned up a few times. V gene TRBV7-6 combines with J gene TRBJ2-1; D is undetermined. The V end lost 2 bases, the J end lost 5 bases, and 13 bases lay between the germline ends. The CDR3 runs 15 residues. The V gene's germline CDR1 is SGHVS and CDR2 FNYEAQ. The CDR3 loop reads CASSLTPLGHNEQFF. DNA of the CDR3: TGTGCCAGCAGCTTAACCCCGTTAGGGCACAATGAGCAGTTCTTC.

The chain is built from TRBV19 and TRBJ1-5, with D perhaps TRBD1 (5 bases). The CDR3 is 13 residues long. V lost 11 bases, J lost 2 bases, and 13 bases lay in between. CDR1 and CDR2 from the germline V gene are LNHDA and SQIVND (reference sequence). In DNA, the CDR3 is TGTGCCGGGGGGGTAGGGGGCAATCAGCCCCAGCATTTT. Protein product: CAGGVGGNQPQHF. Filled out from reference TRBV19 and TRBJ1-5, the complete variable domain reads DGGITQSPKYLFRKEGQNVTLSCEQNLNHDAMYWYRQDPGQGLRLIYYSQIVNDFQKGDIAEGYSVSREKKESFPLTVTSAQKNPTAFYLCAGGVGGNQPQHFGDGTRLSIL.

This clonotype appeared a few times. The rearrangement uses TRBV28 and TRBJ2-6; 7 bases are a match to TRBD2. J gave up 2 bases and V 5 bases, and 6 bases lay outside the gene matches. The CDR3 has 16 residues. Germline CDR1 reads MDHEN; CDR2 reads SYDVKM. CDR3 sequence reads: CASSPRGGAGANVLTF. The CDR3 nucleotides read TGTGCCAGCAGTCCACGTGGGGGGGCTGGGGCCAACGTCCTGACTTTC.

This clonotype was found a few times. The chain joins TRBV3-1 to TRBJ2-7; 7 bases are a match to TRBD1. CDR1 is LGHDT and CDR2 is YNNKEL in the germline V gene (reference sequence). The CDR3 totals 14 residues. Losses at the gene ends were 5 bases for V and 3 bases for J; bases not matched to a gene: 7. As DNA, the CDR3 is TGTGCCAGCAGCTTCCGGGGACAGAGCTACGAGCAGTACTTC. This translates into CASSFRGQSYEQYF.

This clonotype was picked up many times. This chain uses TRBV12-3 or TRBV12-4 with TRBJ1-1; D gene uncertain. V was pared by 6 bases and J by 3 bases, with 5 bases between. This CDR3 is built from 11 residues. In DNA, the CDR3 is TGTGCCAGCAGGATGGACACTGAAGCTTTCTTT. Amino acid sequence: CASRMDTEAFF.

This clonotype was seen only a few times. The chain couples TRBV29-1 to TRBJ1-2; a weak D match, TRBD1 (6 bases). Trimming took 5 bases from V and 5 from J, leaving 15 bases between them. The CDR3 length is 13 residues. Germline values: CDR1 SQVTM, CDR2 ANQGSEA. The CDR3 coding sequence is TGCAGCGTTACCGGACAGAGTCTTTATGGCTACACCTTC. This codes for CSVTGQSLYGYTF.

This rearrangement joins TRBV15 to TRBJ1-1; D ambiguous. The germline gives CDR1 LNHNV, CDR2 YYDKDF (reference sequence). This CDR3 is 13 amino acids long. The V and J ends lost 5 bases and 1 base respectively, with 8 bases between them. The CDR3, as DNA: TGTGCCACCAGCGAGAGAAGGAACACTGAAGCTTTCTTT. Its protein product is CATSERRNTEAFF. The whole variable domain, remainder taken from reference TRBV15 and TRBJ1-1, is DAMVIQNPRYQVTQFGKPVTLSCSQTLNHNVMYWYQQKSSQAPKLLFHYYDKDFNNEADTPDNFQSRRPNTSFCFLDIRSPGLGDTAMYLCATSERRNTEAFFGQGTRLTVV.